This T cell receptor beta chain was sequenced during a study of T cell repertoires in ileal Crohn's disease (dated by TCRdb to 2018 to 2020). For context, the study as a whole: The median duration of disease was 6 to 10 years, and at the time of surgery roughly 36% of patients were active smokers. Every patient underwent surgery because of a complication, which was stricturing disease in approximately 61% and penetrating disease in 39%. Postoperative therapy was given to about half of the patients, with thiopurines administered to about a dozen patients and anti-TNF agents administered to under 20 patients. The M6 samples were biopsies of the neoterminal ileum collected during postoperative colonoscopy. The study ran alongside a multicentre cohort designed to identify predictors of early endoscopic recurrence after ileocolonic resection. The study sequenced 150 to 200 mucosal samples from a few dozen patients, taken at several locations on the surgical specimen and at postoperative endoscopy. Endoscopic postoperative recurrence was defined as a Rutgeerts score above i0. A prospective multicentre cohort supplied the 57 Crohn's disease patients whose TCR repertoires were analysed.

Sample time point, as interpreted from the label and publication: neoterminal ileum biopsy at postoperative endoscopy, about 6 months after surgery. Adults with ileal or ileocolonic Crohn's disease and an indication for ileocolonic resection were eligible for inclusion. Whole ileal mucosal biopsies were stored frozen at -80°C before DNA extraction. Genomic DNA was extracted from frozen whole biopsies using a TRizol-based method and was quantified with a NanoDrop 2000 spectrophotometer. What the study reported, not specific to this receptor: Only a subgroup of patients, of unstated size, had mucosal CD4 and CD8 T cells sorted and sequenced. Sorted CD8 T cells carried more high-frequency clones than CD4 T cells, suggesting mucosal expansions were mainly CD8. A significantly higher proportion of clonal expansions was observed in active smokers at surgery than in non-smokers (roughly 27% vs 19%, p=0.02). Endoscopic recurrence was linked to a higher percentage of high-frequency clones at surgery, and recurrence occurred in every patient whose clonality exceeded 26.8% (18/57). Within the first year after surgery, the timing of postoperative endoscopy varied, and the median delay was almost 7 months.

For commercial TCRB immunosequencing, roughly 0.5 micrograms of biopsy DNA were submitted for each sample. Adaptive Biotechnology amplified the CDR3 regions from genomic DNA with a two-step multiplex PCR designed to control amplification bias. In the first PCR, primers covered every V and J gene segment, and in the second PCR, barcodes and Illumina adapters were added. CDR3 libraries were sequenced on an Illumina instrument. In the source study's methods: Vendor-provided pipelines were combined with custom analysis of raw data in R/Bioconductor under R version 3.3.0. Clonality, which ranges from 0 to 1, was calculated as the inverse of the normalised Shannon entropy across all productive clones. High-frequency clones were defined as the repertoire share of the top 100 clones, retaining only clones passing a 95% confidence test. Repertoire diversity was measured with the Simpson index, and overlap between samples was measured with the Morisita-Horn index. TCRdb took this table from immuneACCESS and kept in-frame rearrangements with V and J called. Such tables lack part of the clones; where checked against another copy, unresolved V genes explain under half of the gap, and the rest is unexplained. V, J and clone size derive from that table, while D and trimming were established from the DNA sequence. This sample is represented by around 13,000 clones; around two thirds of them were singletons. Jointly, the top ten make up over 8.5% of the sample.

Including the terminal cysteine and phenylalanine, the CDR3 comprises 15 residues. Only the CDR3 portion is preserved as DNA: 45 bases, with reading frame beginning at the first base. The germline V end is reduced by 6 bases and the J end by 7 bases; junction bases left unmatched: 9. Via the germline V gene, CDR1 is SNHLY and CDR2 FYNNEI. Concerning this clone: Its antigen target is currently unknown. No much larger clonotype is one base removed from it; base qualities were not supplied.

The V and J genes are TRBV2 and TRBJ2-3; 11 bases in the middle match TRBD1. The sample comprised ileal tissue. The TCR was taken from an adult with Crohn's disease. The DNA reads as follows: TGTGCCAGCAGCACCGGACAGGGGGCGCGGAATACGCAGTATTTT. Translated, it reads CASSTGQGARNTQYF.